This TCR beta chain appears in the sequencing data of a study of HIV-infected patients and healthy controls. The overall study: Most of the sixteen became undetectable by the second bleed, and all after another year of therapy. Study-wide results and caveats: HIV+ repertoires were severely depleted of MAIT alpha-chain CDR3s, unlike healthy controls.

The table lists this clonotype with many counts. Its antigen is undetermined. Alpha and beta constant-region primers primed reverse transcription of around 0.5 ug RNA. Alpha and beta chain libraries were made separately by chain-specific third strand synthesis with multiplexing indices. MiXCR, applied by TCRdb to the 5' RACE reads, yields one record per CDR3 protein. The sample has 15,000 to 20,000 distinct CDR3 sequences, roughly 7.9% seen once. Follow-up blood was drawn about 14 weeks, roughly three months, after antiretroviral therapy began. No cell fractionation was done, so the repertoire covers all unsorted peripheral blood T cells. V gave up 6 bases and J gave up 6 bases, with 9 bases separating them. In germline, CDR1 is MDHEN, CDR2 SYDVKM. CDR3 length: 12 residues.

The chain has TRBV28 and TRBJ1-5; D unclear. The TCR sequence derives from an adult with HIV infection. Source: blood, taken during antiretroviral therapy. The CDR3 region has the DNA TGTGCCAGCAGGTCGACTAGTCAGCCCCAGCATTTT. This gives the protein CASRSTSQPQHF.